This T cell receptor beta chain was captured by sequencing in a study of beta chain features in type 1 diabetes. Study summary: The patients were much like the healthy donors in age, gender and cell yields.

This clone was counted between two and nine times. The investigators reverse transcribed all of the isolated RNA, so they sequenced expressed TCRB transcripts. Clones were sequenced by immunoSEQ multiplex PCR, and TCRdb holds only the in-frame ones, with some missing. Of under 250,000 clones listed, under 13% are singletons. Per germline, CDR1 SNHLY and CDR2 FYNNEI. The CDR3 sequence is 12 residues long. V lost 2 bases to trimming and J lost 6 bases, with 4 bases between them. Sequencing was performed on central memory CD4+ T cells from blood. This chain links TRBV2 with TRBJ2-2; D unresolved. This receptor was identified in a man aged 18 to 35 in good health. The CDR3 reads CASSEPPGELFF. CDR3 sequence (DNA): TGTGCCAGCAGTGAACCGCCCGGGGAGCTGTTTTTT.